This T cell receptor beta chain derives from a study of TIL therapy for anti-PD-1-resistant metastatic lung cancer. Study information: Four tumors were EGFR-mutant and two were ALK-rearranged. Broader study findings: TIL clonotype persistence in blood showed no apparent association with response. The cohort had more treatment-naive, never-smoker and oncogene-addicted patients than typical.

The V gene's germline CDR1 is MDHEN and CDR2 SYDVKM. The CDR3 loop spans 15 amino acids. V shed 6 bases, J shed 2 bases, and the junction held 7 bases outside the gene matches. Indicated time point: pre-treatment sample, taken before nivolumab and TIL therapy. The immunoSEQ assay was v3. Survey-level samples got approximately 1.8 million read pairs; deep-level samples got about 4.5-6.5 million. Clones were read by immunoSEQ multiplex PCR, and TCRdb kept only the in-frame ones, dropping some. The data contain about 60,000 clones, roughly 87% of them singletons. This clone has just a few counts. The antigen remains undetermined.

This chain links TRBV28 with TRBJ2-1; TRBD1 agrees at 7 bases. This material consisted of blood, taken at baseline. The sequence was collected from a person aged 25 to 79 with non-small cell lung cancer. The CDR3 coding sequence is TGTGCCAGCAGCCCGACAGGGAGTCCCTACAATGAGCAGTTCTTC. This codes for CASSPTGSPYNEQFF.